This is a list of T cell receptor beta chains from one sample in a study of cytomegalovirus exposure and HLA in healthy donors. Profiling relied on immunoSEQ multiplex PCR, and the TCRdb table lists in-frame clones only, not all of them. This table has 160,000 or so clones, about 89% appearing once. Sequencing was done on a sample of PBMCs. The receptors were gathered from a man younger than 30 in good health and CMV-seropositive. CDR3s include the opening cysteine and the closing phenylalanine or tryptophan. The order of the fields is clone size, D gene, V gene, J gene, CDR3 protein, CDR3 DNA. The D gene is left open where the match is weak. A clone size is listed for some rows: how often the clone was seen (once, few, many), or a class if it is expanded.

clone_size: once
d_call: TRBD1
v_call: TRBV2
j_call: TRBJ1-2
cdr3_aa: CASRDRDRVDGYTF
cdr3_nt: TGTGCCAGCAGGGATCGGGACAGGGTTGATGGCTACACCTTC

clone_size: -
d_call: TRBD1
v_call: TRBV27
j_call: TRBJ2-3
cdr3_aa: CASSLGQGRDTQYF
cdr3_nt: TGTGCCAGCAGTCTCGGACAGGGCAGAGATACGCAGTATTTT

clone_size: -
d_call: -
v_call: TRBV19
j_call: TRBJ1-2
cdr3_aa: CASSTTVNYGYTF
cdr3_nt: TGTGCCAGTAGTACGACAGTCAACTATGGCTACACCTTC

clone_size: -
d_call: -
v_call: TRBV7-3
j_call: TRBJ2-3
cdr3_aa: CASSPSRVDTQYF
cdr3_nt: TGTGCCAGCAGCCCGTCCCGCGTAGATACGCAGTATTTT

clone_size: -
d_call: -
v_call: TRBV4-1
j_call: TRBJ1-1
cdr3_aa: CASSQDLASEAFF
cdr3_nt: TGCGCCAGCAGCCAAGATCTAGCGTCTGAAGCTTTCTTT

clone_size: -
d_call: -
v_call: TRBV5-1
j_call: TRBJ2-2
cdr3_aa: CASGRGPNTGELFF
cdr3_nt: TGCGCCAGCGGGCGGGGCCCGAACACCGGGGAGCTGTTTTTT

clone_size: -
d_call: -
v_call: TRBV6-6
j_call: TRBJ2-3
cdr3_aa: CASSTTAGSTDTQYF
cdr3_nt: TGTGCCAGCAGTACTACGGCGGGGAGCACAGATACGCAGTATTTT

clone_size: -
d_call: TRBD2
v_call: TRBV2
j_call: TRBJ2-1
cdr3_aa: CASSGLAGKVDEQFF
cdr3_nt: TGTGCCAGCAGTGGTTTAGCGGGGAAGGTAGATGAGCAGTTCTTC

clone_size: -
d_call: -
v_call: TRBV4-1
j_call: TRBJ2-7
cdr3_aa: CASSPSGGSEQYF
cdr3_nt: TGCGCCAGCAGCCCCTCGGGCGGGTCCGAGCAGTACTTC

clone_size: few
d_call: -
v_call: TRBV10-3
j_call: TRBJ2-1
cdr3_aa: CAISDKEGSLPEQFF
cdr3_nt: TGTGCCATCAGTGATAAAGAGGGTTCCCTCCCGGAGCAGTTCTTC

clone_size: -
d_call: TRBD1
v_call: TRBV10-3
j_call: TRBJ1-1
cdr3_aa: CAISESGTGRYNEAFF
cdr3_nt: TGTGCCATCAGTGAGTCGGGGACAGGGAGGTATAATGAAGCTTTCTTT

clone_size: -
d_call: -
v_call: TRBV18
j_call: TRBJ2-2
cdr3_aa: CASSLQGNTGELFF
cdr3_nt: TGTGCCAGCTCACTCCAGGGGAACACCGGGGAGCTGTTTTTT

clone_size: once
d_call: TRBD1
v_call: TRBV7-9
j_call: TRBJ1-1
cdr3_aa: CATRAGGGELEAFF
cdr3_nt: TGTGCCACTAGAGCGGGAGGGGGCGAGCTTGAAGCTTTCTTT

clone_size: once
d_call: TRBD1
v_call: TRBV4-3
j_call: TRBJ2-6
cdr3_aa: CASSPQGAAGANVLTF
cdr3_nt: TGCGCCAGCAGCCCCCAGGGGGCAGCCGGGGCCAACGTCCTGACTTTC

clone_size: once
d_call: -
v_call: TRBV6-1
j_call: TRBJ1-2
cdr3_aa: CASSERGGYTF
cdr3_nt: TGTGCCAGCAGTGAACGGGGTGGCTACACCTTC

clone_size: -
d_call: -
v_call: TRBV4-3
j_call: TRBJ2-3
cdr3_aa: CASSQFRGTDTQYF
cdr3_nt: TGCGCCAGCAGCCAATTCAGGGGAACAGATACGCAGTATTTT

clone_size: -
d_call: TRBD1
v_call: TRBV28
j_call: TRBJ2-2
cdr3_aa: CASSIRQGALGELFF
cdr3_nt: TGTGCCAGCAGTATACGACAGGGGGCGCTCGGGGAGCTGTTTTTT

clone_size: -
d_call: TRBD2
v_call: TRBV5-1
j_call: TRBJ2-1
cdr3_aa: CASNRGEYNEQFF
cdr3_nt: TGCGCCAGCAATCGGGGGGAGTACAATGAGCAGTTCTTC

clone_size: -
d_call: TRBD2
v_call: TRBV9
j_call: TRBJ2-5
cdr3_aa: CASSGREGETQYF
cdr3_nt: TGTGCCAGCAGCGGGCGGGAGGGAGAGACCCAGTACTTC

clone_size: -
d_call: -
v_call: TRBV25-1
j_call: TRBJ2-1
cdr3_aa: CASSEKDLYNEQFF
cdr3_nt: TGTGCCAGCAGTGAGAAGGACTTGTACAATGAGCAGTTCTTC

clone_size: many
d_call: -
v_call: TRBV7-9
j_call: TRBJ1-1
cdr3_aa: CASSPAGEKNTEAFF
cdr3_nt: TGTGCCAGCAGCCCCGCCGGGGAGAAGAACACTGAAGCTTTCTTT

clone_size: -
d_call: -
v_call: TRBV2
j_call: TRBJ2-7
cdr3_aa: CATQGNEQYF
cdr3_nt: TGTGCCACCCAGGGGAACGAGCAGTACTTC

clone_size: -
d_call: -
v_call: TRBV6-6
j_call: TRBJ2-1
cdr3_aa: CASRPGPYNEQFF
cdr3_nt: TGTGCCAGCAGGCCCGGTCCTTACAATGAGCAGTTCTTC

clone_size: once
d_call: TRBD2
v_call: TRBV9
j_call: TRBJ2-3
cdr3_aa: CASQPGGAPTDTQYF
cdr3_nt: TGTGCCAGCCAGCCGGGAGGGGCGCCCACAGATACGCAGTATTTT

clone_size: -
d_call: TRBD1
v_call: TRBV5-1
j_call: TRBJ1-2
cdr3_aa: CASSLATGGGYTF
cdr3_nt: TGCGCCAGCAGCTTGGCGACAGGGGGAGGCTACACCTTC

clone_size: -
d_call: -
v_call: TRBV5-6
j_call: TRBJ2-2
cdr3_aa: CASSLGQAAGELFF
cdr3_nt: TGTGCCAGCAGCTTGGGGCAGGCAGCCGGGGAGCTGTTTTTT

clone_size: -
d_call: -
v_call: TRBV11-2
j_call: TRBJ2-7
cdr3_aa: CASSLEAGRNYEQYF
cdr3_nt: TGTGCCAGCAGCCTGGAGGCTGGGAGGAACTACGAGCAGTACTTC

clone_size: -
d_call: TRBD2
v_call: TRBV7-2
j_call: TRBJ2-7
cdr3_aa: CASSLAGTRGGDEQYF
cdr3_nt: TGTGCCAGCAGCTTAGCCGGGACTAGGGGCGGGGACGAGCAGTACTTC

clone_size: -
d_call: -
v_call: TRBV28
j_call: TRBJ2-5
cdr3_aa: CASSSRGTGAQYF
cdr3_nt: TGTGCCAGCAGTTCTAGAGGTACAGGCGCCCAGTACTTC

clone_size: -
d_call: -
v_call: TRBV18
j_call: TRBJ1-2
cdr3_aa: CASSFSAASSNYGYTF
cdr3_nt: TGTGCCAGCTCATTCTCGGCGGCAAGTAGTAACTATGGCTACACCTTC

clone_size: few
d_call: TRBD2
v_call: TRBV11-2
j_call: TRBJ2-7
cdr3_aa: CASSSSSGRAYEQYF
cdr3_nt: TGTGCCAGCAGCTCCTCTAGCGGGAGGGCTTACGAGCAGTACTTC

clone_size: -
d_call: -
v_call: TRBV7-6
j_call: TRBJ2-5
cdr3_aa: CASSLGRQETQYF
cdr3_nt: TGTGCCAGCAGCTTAGGTAGACAAGAGACCCAGTACTTC

clone_size: -
d_call: -
v_call: TRBV5-1
j_call: TRBJ2-2
cdr3_aa: CASSPGNTGSTGELFF
cdr3_nt: TGCGCCAGCAGCCCCGGAAATACAGGGTCCACCGGGGAGCTGTTTTTT

clone_size: once
d_call: -
v_call: TRBV5-1
j_call: TRBJ1-2
cdr3_aa: CASSLAGRANYGYTF
cdr3_nt: TGCGCCAGCAGCTTGGCTGGCAGGGCTAACTATGGCTACACCTTC

clone_size: -
d_call: TRBD2
v_call: TRBV9
j_call: TRBJ2-2
cdr3_aa: CASSVSGGVANTGELFF
cdr3_nt: TGTGCCAGCAGCGTGAGCGGGGGGGTCGCGAACACCGGGGAGCTGTTTTTT

clone_size: -
d_call: TRBD1
v_call: TRBV7-9
j_call: TRBJ2-7
cdr3_aa: CASSPRDRDYEQYF
cdr3_nt: TGTGCCAGCAGCCCCCGGGACAGGGACTACGAGCAGTACTTC

clone_size: few
d_call: -
v_call: TRBV28
j_call: TRBJ1-5
cdr3_aa: CATQLVAVGNQPQHF
cdr3_nt: TGTGCCACTCAGTTGGTGGCCGTTGGCAATCAGCCCCAGCATTTT

clone_size: -
d_call: TRBD1
v_call: TRBV5-5
j_call: TRBJ1-3
cdr3_aa: CASSEDRGDTIYF
cdr3_nt: TGTGCCAGCAGCGAGGACAGGGGAGACACCATATATTTT

clone_size: -
d_call: -
v_call: TRBV7-9
j_call: TRBJ2-7
cdr3_aa: CASSPQVNSYEQYF
cdr3_nt: TGTGCCAGCAGCCCCCAGGTTAACTCCTACGAGCAGTACTTC

clone_size: few
d_call: -
v_call: TRBV7-2
j_call: TRBJ1-1
cdr3_aa: CASSTRSLRGTEAFF
cdr3_nt: TGTGCCAGCAGCACCCGATCTTTACGGGGCACTGAAGCTTTCTTT

clone_size: -
d_call: TRBD1
v_call: TRBV7-2
j_call: TRBJ1-2
cdr3_aa: CASSGTGFRYGYTF
cdr3_nt: TGTGCCAGCTCCGGGACAGGGTTCCGGTATGGCTACACCTTC

clone_size: -
d_call: TRBD1
v_call: TRBV29-1
j_call: TRBJ1-2
cdr3_aa: CSVEDPDRGGYTF
cdr3_nt: TGCAGCGTTGAAGATCCTGACAGGGGCGGCTACACCTTC

clone_size: -
d_call: TRBD2
v_call: TRBV7-8
j_call: TRBJ2-7
cdr3_aa: CASSLIVGGEQYF
cdr3_nt: TGTGCCAGCAGCCTAATCGTCGGGGGGGAGCAGTACTTC

clone_size: -
d_call: -
v_call: TRBV5-5
j_call: TRBJ2-7
cdr3_aa: CASSFPWDIATHEQYF
cdr3_nt: TGTGCCAGCAGCTTTCCCTGGGATATAGCGACCCACGAGCAGTACTTC

clone_size: -
d_call: -
v_call: TRBV29-1
j_call: TRBJ1-5
cdr3_aa: CSVATEAWQPQHF
cdr3_nt: TGCAGCGTCGCTACCGAGGCTTGGCAGCCCCAGCATTTT

clone_size: few
d_call: TRBD1
v_call: TRBV30
j_call: TRBJ1-2
cdr3_aa: CAWSALGGAGGYTF
cdr3_nt: TGTGCCTGGAGTGCCCTAGGGGGCGCTGGAGGCTACACCTTC

clone_size: -
d_call: TRBD1
v_call: TRBV6-1
j_call: TRBJ2-7
cdr3_aa: CARIPGQGPYEQYF
cdr3_nt: TGTGCCCGTATACCGGGACAGGGGCCCTACGAGCAGTACTTC

clone_size: once
d_call: -
v_call: TRBV5-1
j_call: TRBJ2-7
cdr3_aa: CASSLPRGGFSDEQYF
cdr3_nt: TGCGCCAGCAGCTTGCCGCGGGGTGGATTTTCGGACGAGCAGTACTTC

clone_size: -
d_call: -
v_call: TRBV6-4
j_call: TRBJ2-1
cdr3_aa: CASSPEASVSYNEQFF
cdr3_nt: TGTGCCAGCAGCCCCGAGGCTAGCGTTTCCTACAATGAGCAGTTCTTC

clone_size: -
d_call: -
v_call: TRBV30
j_call: TRBJ1-2
cdr3_aa: CAWSQNYGYTF
cdr3_nt: TGTGCCTGGTCACAGAACTATGGCTACACCTTC

clone_size: -
d_call: -
v_call: TRBV18
j_call: TRBJ2-7
cdr3_aa: CASSPPARAYEQYF
cdr3_nt: TGTGCCAGCTCACCACCGGCCAGGGCGTACGAGCAGTACTTC

clone_size: -
d_call: -
v_call: TRBV6-4
j_call: TRBJ2-1
cdr3_aa: CASSDSGTSAYNEQFF
cdr3_nt: TGTGCCAGCAGTGACTCCGGGACATCGGCCTACAATGAGCAGTTCTTC

clone_size: once
d_call: TRBD2
v_call: TRBV7-9
j_call: TRBJ2-7
cdr3_aa: CASTIAGGAYEQYF
cdr3_nt: TGTGCCAGCACTATAGCGGGAGGGGCCTACGAGCAGTACTTC

clone_size: -
d_call: -
v_call: TRBV28
j_call: TRBJ1-1
cdr3_aa: CASSSRPDTEAFF
cdr3_nt: TGTGCCAGCAGTTCGCGGCCCGACACTGAAGCTTTCTTT

clone_size: -
d_call: -
v_call: TRBV19
j_call: TRBJ2-7
cdr3_aa: CASSRSLTGQGEQYF
cdr3_nt: TGTGCCAGTAGTCGCTCCCTAACAGGGCAGGGCGAGCAGTACTTC

clone_size: -
d_call: TRBD1
v_call: TRBV30
j_call: TRBJ1-2
cdr3_aa: CAWIPGQNFGGYTF
cdr3_nt: TGTGCCTGGATACCGGGACAGAATTTTGGTGGCTACACCTTC

clone_size: -
d_call: TRBD1
v_call: TRBV15
j_call: TRBJ2-3
cdr3_aa: CATSKVLRGPDTQYF
cdr3_nt: TGTGCCACCAGCAAAGTCCTAAGGGGGCCAGATACGCAGTATTTT

clone_size: -
d_call: -
v_call: TRBV15
j_call: TRBJ2-5
cdr3_aa: CATSSRGGGLRETQYF
cdr3_nt: TGTGCCACCAGCAGCCGAGGGGGGGGACTACGAGAGACCCAGTACTTC

clone_size: -
d_call: -
v_call: TRBV6-5
j_call: TRBJ2-7
cdr3_aa: CASSYSGRFYEQYF
cdr3_nt: TGTGCCAGCAGTTACTCGGGCAGGTTTTACGAGCAGTACTTC